A selection of T cell receptor beta chains follows, all from one sample in a study of technical replicates of blood from a few donors. Data came from immunoSEQ multiplex PCR; TCRdb stores just in-frame clones and leaves some out. The sample lists 55,000 to 75,000 clones; 91% were seen once. The sequencing input was PBMCs. The receptors were gathered from a human donor in good health. Some clones in this sample may be carry-over from other donors' samples. CDR3s include the opening cysteine and the closing phenylalanine or tryptophan. A D gene is named only where the DNA matches it firmly. Size is omitted from some rows. Given values are once, few, many or a class for expanded clones.

size: .
J: TRBJ1-2
length: 15
V: TRBV4-3
D: .
DNA: TGCGCCAGCAGCCGGGACGGGGGGTTCCTTTGGGGCTACACCTTC
CDR3: CASSRDGGFLWGYTF

size: .
J: TRBJ1-2
length: 14
V: TRBV5-4
D: TRBD1
DNA: TGTGCCAGCAGCTTGGGGGACAGGGACCCTCGAAACACCTTC
CDR3: CASSLGDRDPRNTF

size: .
J: TRBJ2-3
length: 18
V: TRBV9
D: TRBD2
DNA: TGTGCCAGCAGCGTAGCTGTCGGGCGGGGGGCCAGCACAGATACGCAGTATTTT
CDR3: CASSVAVGRGASTDTQYF

size: .
J: TRBJ2-1
length: 12
V: TRBV4-1
D: .
DNA: TGCGCCAGCAGCCAAGGGCGGGATGAGCAGTTCTTC
CDR3: CASSQGRDEQFF

size: medium-sized
J: TRBJ1-1
length: 14
V: TRBV6-6
D: TRBD1
DNA: TGTGCCAGCAGGCAACAGGGGACGAACACTGAAGCTTTCTTT
CDR3: CASRQQGTNTEAFF

size: .
J: TRBJ1-1
length: 14
V: TRBV10-3
D: .
DNA: TGTGCCATCACCCAACAGGGCCTAGGGACTGAAGCTTTCTTT
CDR3: CAITQQGLGTEAFF

size: .
J: TRBJ1-1
length: 13
V: TRBV5-1
D: .
DNA: TGCGCCAGCAGCTTGGGCGTCGGCACTGAAGCTTTCTTT
CDR3: CASSLGVGTEAFF

size: .
J: TRBJ1-1
length: 23
V: TRBV21-1
D: .
DNA: TGTGCCAGCAGCAAATCTGATTTTGGGTTCCACCGGACGAGGGTGAGCCCTGACACTGAAGCTTTCTTT
CDR3: CASSKSDFGFHRTRVSPDTEAFF

size: .
J: TRBJ1-2
length: 12
V: TRBV2
D: .
DNA: TGTGCCAGCACCCTGACAGAGGTTGTCTACACCTTC
CDR3: CASTLTEVVYTF

size: .
J: TRBJ2-2
length: 15
V: TRBV9
D: TRBD1
DNA: TGTGCCAGCAGCGCCGGGACAGGGCCCACCGGGGAGCTGTTTTTT
CDR3: CASSAGTGPTGELFF